Reported below is one TCR beta chain. The data were obtained in a study of sequential checkpoint blockade in melanoma. The wider study: Randomization was 1:1 between first-line nivolumab→ipilimumab and ipilimumab→nivolumab. Maintenance nivolumab came after either treatment sequence.

Germline loops: CDR1 SGHNT, CDR2 YENEEA. The CDR3 loop spans 13 amino acids. Losses at the gene ends were 3 bases for V and 7 bases for J; bases not matched to a gene: 5. This table comes from immunoSEQ multiplex PCR, and its TCRdb copy is limited to in-frame clones, with some not included. The sample carries about 21,000 clones, 70% to 90% recorded once. Treatment meaning: randomized to nivolumab then ipilimumab (arm A) or the reverse (arm B). Patients had received no earlier DNA-damaging chemotherapy. From thawed PBMCs, live CD3+CD8+ cells negative for CD19 and CD56 were sorted. The chain has TRBV11-3 and TRBJ2-5, with 7 bases fitting TRBD1. This receptor was obtained from a human donor with melanoma. This specimen consisted of CD8+ T cells sorted from blood (inferred from file names), obtained from a patient given nivolumab and ipilimumab in sequence. The CDR3 coding sequence is TGTGCCAGCAGCTTGCGGACAGGCGGGACCCAGTACTTC. Translated, it gives CASSLRTGGTQYF.